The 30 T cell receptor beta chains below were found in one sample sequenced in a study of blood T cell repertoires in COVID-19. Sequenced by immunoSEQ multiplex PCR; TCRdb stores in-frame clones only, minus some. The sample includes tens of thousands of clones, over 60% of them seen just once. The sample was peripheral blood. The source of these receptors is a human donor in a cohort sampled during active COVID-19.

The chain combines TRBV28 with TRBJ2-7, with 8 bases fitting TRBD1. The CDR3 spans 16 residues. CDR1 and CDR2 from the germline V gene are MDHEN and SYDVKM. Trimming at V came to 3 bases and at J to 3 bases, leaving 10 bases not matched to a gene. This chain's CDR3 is CASSLGVRTGSYEQYF. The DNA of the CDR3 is TGTGCCAGCAGTTTGGGGGTAAGGACAGGGAGCTACGAGCAGTACTTC.

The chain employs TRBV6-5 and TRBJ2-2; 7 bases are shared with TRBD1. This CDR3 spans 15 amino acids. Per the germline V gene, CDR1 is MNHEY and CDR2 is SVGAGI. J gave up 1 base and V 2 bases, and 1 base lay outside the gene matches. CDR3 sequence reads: CASSYRTGNTGELFF. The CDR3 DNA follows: TGTGCCAGCAGTTACCGGACAGGGAACACCGGGGAGCTGTTTTTT.

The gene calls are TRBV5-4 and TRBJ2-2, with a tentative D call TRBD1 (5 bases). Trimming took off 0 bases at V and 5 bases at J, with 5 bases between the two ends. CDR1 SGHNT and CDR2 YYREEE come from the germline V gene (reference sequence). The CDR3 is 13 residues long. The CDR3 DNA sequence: TGTGCCAGCAGCTTGGAGGGGACCGGGGAGCTGTTTTTT. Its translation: CASSLEGTGELFF.

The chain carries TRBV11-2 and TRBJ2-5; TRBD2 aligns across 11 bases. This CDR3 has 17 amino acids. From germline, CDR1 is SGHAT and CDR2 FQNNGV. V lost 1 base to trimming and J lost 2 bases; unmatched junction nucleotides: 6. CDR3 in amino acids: CASSLARRLAGQETQYF. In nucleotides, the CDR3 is TGTGCCAGCAGCTTAGCCCGAAGACTAGCGGGACAAGAGACCCAGTACTTC.

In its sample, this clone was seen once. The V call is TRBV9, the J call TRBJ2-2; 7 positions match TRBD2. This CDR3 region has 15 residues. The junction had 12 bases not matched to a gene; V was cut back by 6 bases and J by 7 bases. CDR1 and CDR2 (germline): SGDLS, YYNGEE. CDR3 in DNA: TGTGCCAGCAAACCGCGGCGGGAGTGGGGCGGGGAGCTGTTTTTT. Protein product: CASKPRREWGGELFF.

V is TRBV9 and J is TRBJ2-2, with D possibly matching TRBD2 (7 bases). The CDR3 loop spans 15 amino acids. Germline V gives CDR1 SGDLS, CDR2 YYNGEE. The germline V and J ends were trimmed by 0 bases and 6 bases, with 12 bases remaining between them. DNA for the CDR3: TGTGCCAGCAGCGTAGTGGGGGAGGGGGCCGGGGAGCTGTTTTTT. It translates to CASSVVGEGAGELFF.

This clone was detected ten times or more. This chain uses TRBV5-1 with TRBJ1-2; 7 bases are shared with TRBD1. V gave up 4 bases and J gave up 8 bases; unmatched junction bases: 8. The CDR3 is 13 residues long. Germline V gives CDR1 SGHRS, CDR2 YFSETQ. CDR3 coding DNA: TGCGCCAGCAGCAGCGACAGGGTCCGGGGCTACACCTTC. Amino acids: CASSSDRVRGYTF.

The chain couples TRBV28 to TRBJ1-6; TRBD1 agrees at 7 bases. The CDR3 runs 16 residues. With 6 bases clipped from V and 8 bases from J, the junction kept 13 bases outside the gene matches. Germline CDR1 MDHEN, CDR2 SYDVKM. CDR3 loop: CASRQTTGSRDSPLHF. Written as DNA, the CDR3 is TGTGCCAGCAGGCAAACGACAGGGTCTCGGGATTCACCCCTCCACTTT.

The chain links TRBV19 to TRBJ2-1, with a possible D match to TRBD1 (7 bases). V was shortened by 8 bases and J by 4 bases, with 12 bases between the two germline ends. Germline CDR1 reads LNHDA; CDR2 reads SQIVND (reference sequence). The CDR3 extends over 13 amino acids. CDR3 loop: CASQGGSYNEQFF. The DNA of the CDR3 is TGTGCCAGTCAGGGGGGTTCGTACAATGAGCAGTTCTTC.

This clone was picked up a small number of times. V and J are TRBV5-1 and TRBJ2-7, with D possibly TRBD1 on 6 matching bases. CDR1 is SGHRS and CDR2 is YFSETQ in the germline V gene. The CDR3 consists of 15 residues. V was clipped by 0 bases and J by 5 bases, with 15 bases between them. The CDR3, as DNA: TGCGCCAGCAGCTTGGCCTCGACAGGAGGCAACGAGCAGTACTTC. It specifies CASSLASTGGNEQYF.

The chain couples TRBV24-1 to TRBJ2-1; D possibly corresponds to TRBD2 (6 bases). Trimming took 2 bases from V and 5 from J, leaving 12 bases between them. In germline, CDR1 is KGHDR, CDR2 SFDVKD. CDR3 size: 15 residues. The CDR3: CATSDWGTGNNEQFF. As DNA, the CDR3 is TGTGCCACCAGTGATTGGGGGACTGGAAACAATGAGCAGTTCTTC.

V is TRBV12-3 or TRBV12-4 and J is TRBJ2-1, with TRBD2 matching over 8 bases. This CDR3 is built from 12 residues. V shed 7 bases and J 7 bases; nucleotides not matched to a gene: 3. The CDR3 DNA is TGTGCCAGCAAACCTAGCGGGAATGAGCAGTTCTTC. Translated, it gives CASKPSGNEQFF.

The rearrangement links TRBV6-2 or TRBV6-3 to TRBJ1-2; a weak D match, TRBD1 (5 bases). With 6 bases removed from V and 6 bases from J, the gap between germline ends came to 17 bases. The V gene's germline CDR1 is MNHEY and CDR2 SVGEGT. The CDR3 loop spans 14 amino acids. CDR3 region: CASSLTGSYHGYTF. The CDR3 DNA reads TGTGCCAGCAGCCTAACAGGTTCTTACCATGGCTACACCTTC.

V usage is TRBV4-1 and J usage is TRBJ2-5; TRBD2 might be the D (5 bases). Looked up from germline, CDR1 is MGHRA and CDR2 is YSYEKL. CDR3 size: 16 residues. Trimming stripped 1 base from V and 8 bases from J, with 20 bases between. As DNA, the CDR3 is TGCGCCAGCAGCCAAGCTTTTGAGGGCAGGCCGTTTACCCAGTACTTC. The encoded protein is CASSQAFEGRPFTQYF.

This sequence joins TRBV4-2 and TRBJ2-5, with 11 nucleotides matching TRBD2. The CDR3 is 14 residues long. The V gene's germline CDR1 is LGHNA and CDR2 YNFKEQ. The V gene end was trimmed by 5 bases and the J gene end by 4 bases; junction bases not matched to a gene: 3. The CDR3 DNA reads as TGTGCCAGCAGCTACGGGACTAGCGGAGAGACCCAGTACTTC. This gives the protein CASSYGTSGETQYF.

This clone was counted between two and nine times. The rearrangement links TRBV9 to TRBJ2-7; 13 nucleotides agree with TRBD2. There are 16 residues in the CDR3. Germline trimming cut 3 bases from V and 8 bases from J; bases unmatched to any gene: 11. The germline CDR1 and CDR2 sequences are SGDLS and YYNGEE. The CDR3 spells CASSANLGLAGTQQYF. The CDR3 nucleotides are TGTGCCAGCAGCGCAAACTTGGGACTAGCGGGAACTCAGCAGTACTTC.

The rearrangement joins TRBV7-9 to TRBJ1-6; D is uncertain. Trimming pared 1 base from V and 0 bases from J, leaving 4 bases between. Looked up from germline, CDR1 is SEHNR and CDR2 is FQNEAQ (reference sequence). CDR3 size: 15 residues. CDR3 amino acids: CASSLGSSYNSPLHF. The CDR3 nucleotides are TGTGCCAGCAGCTTAGGCAGCTCCTATAATTCACCCCTCCACTTT.

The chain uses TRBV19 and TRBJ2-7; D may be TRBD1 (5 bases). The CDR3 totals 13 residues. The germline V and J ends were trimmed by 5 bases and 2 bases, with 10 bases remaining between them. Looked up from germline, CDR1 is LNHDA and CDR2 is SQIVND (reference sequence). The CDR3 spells CASSWGGTYEQYF. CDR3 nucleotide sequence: TGTGCCAGTAGTTGGGGCGGTACCTACGAGCAGTACTTC.

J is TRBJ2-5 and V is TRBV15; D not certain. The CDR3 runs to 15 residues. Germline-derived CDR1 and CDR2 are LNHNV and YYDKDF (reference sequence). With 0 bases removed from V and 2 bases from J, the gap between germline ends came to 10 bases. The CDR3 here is CATSRDDVEQETQYF. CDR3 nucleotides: TGTGCCACCAGCAGAGATGATGTAGAACAAGAGACCCAGTACTTC.

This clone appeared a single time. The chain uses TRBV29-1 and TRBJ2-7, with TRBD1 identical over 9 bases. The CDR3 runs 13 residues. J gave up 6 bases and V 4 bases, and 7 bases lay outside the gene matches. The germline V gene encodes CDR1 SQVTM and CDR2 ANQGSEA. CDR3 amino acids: CSVGRDRVGEQYF. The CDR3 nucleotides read TGCAGCGTTGGCCGGGACAGGGTCGGCGAGCAGTACTTC.

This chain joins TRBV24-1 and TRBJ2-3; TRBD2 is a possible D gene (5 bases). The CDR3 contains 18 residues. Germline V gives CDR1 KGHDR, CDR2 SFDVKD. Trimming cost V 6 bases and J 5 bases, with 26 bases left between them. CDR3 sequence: CATSSHTTGYGGEDTQYF. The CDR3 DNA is TGTGCCACCAGTTCGCATACTACGGGATACGGAGGAGAAGATACGCAGTATTTT.

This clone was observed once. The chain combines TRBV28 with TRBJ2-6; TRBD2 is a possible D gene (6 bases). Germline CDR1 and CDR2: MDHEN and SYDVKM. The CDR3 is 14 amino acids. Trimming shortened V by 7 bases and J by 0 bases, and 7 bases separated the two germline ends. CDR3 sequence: CASMEGSGANVLTF. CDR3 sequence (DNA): TGTGCCAGCATGGAGGGCTCTGGGGCCAACGTCCTGACTTTC.

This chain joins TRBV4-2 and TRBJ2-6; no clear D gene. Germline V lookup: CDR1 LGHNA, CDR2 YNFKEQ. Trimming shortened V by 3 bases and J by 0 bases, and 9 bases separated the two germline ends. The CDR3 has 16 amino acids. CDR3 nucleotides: TGTGCCAGCAGCCACCGCACAGCCTCTGGGGCCAACGTCCTGACTTTC. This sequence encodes CASSHRTASGANVLTF.

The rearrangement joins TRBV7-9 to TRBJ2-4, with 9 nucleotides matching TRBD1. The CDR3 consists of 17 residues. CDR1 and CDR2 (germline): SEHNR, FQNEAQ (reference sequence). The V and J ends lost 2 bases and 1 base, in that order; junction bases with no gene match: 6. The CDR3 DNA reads TGTGCCAGCAGCTTAAGTGGACAGGGGACGGCCAAAAACATTCAGTACTTC. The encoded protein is CASSLSGQGTAKNIQYF.

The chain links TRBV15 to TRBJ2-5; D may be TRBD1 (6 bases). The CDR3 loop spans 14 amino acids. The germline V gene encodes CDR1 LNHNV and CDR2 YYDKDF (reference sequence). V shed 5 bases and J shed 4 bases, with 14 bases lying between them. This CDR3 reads CATSGRDNRETQYF. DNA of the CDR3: TGTGCCACCAGCGGACGGGACAACAGAGAGACCCAGTACTTC.

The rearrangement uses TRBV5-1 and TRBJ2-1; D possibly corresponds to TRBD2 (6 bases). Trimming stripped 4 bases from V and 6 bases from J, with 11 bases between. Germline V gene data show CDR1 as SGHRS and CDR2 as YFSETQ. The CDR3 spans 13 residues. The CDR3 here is CASSKLAVNEQFF. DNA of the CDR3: TGCGCCAGCAGCAAACTAGCAGTCAATGAGCAGTTCTTC.

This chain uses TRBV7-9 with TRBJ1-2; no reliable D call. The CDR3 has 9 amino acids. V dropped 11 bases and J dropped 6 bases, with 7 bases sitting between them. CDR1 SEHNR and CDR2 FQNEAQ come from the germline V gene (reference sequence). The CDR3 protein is CAGGNGYTF. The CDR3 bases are TGTGCCGGCGGGAATGGCTACACCTTC.

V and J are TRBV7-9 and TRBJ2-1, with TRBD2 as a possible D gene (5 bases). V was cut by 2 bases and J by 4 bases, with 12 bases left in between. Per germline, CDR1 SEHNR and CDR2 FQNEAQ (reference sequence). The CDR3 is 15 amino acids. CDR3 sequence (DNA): TGTGCCAGCAGCTTAACTGGCGGGCTTTACAATGAGCAGTTCTTC. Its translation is CASSLTGGLYNEQFF.

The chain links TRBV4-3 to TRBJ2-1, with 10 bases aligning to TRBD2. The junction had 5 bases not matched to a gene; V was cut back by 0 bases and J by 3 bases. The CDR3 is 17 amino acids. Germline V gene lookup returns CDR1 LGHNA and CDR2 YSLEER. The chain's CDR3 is CASSQETPSGGYNEQFF. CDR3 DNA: TGCGCCAGCAGCCAAGAAACCCCTAGCGGGGGCTACAATGAGCAGTTCTTC.

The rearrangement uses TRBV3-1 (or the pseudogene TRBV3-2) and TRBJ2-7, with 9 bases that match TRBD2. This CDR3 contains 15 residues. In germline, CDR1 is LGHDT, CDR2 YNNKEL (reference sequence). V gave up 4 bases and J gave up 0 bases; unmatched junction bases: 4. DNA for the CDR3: TGTGCCAGCAGCCTGACTAGCGGTTACTCCTACGAGCAGTACTTC. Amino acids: CASSLTSGYSYEQYF.